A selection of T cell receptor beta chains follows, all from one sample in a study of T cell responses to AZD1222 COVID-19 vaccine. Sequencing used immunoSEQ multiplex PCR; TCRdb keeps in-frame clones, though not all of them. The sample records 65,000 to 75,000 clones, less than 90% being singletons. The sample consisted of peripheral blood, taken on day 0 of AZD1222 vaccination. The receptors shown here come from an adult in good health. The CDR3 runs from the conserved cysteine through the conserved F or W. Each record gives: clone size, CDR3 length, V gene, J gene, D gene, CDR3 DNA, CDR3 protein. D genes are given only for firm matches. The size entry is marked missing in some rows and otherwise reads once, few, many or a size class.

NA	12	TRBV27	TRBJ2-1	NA	TGTGCCAGCATGCGGAACCCTGGTGAGCAGTTCTTC	CASMRNPGEQFF
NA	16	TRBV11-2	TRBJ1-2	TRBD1	TGTGCCAGCAGCAGAGGACAGGGATATACTTCGATAGGCTACACCTTC	CASSRGQGYTSIGYTF
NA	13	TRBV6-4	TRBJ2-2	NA	TGTGCCAGCAGTGAGGCGGATACCGGGGAGCTGTTTTTT	CASSEADTGELFF
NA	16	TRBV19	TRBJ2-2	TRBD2	TGTGCCAGTAGTATATTAGCGGGAGGGCCCGACGGGGAGCTGTTTTTT	CASSILAGGPDGELFF
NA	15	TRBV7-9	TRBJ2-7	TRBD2	TGTGCCAGCAGCCCCACTAGCGGGGCCCTTTACGAGCAGTACTTC	CASSPTSGALYEQYF
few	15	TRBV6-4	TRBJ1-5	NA	TGTGCCAGCAGTCTTACTGGGAATAGCAATCAGCCCCAGCATTTT	CASSLTGNSNQPQHF
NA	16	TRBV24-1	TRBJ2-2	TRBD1	TGTGCCACCAGTGATCTGGACAGGGGAAACACCGGGGAGCTGTTTTTT	CATSDLDRGNTGELFF
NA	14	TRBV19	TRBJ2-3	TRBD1	TGTGCCAGCCAATTGACAGGGCCCCTGGATACGCAGTATTTT	CASQLTGPLDTQYF
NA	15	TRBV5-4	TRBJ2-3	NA	TGTGCCAGCAGCTTACCGGGGCCAGGACGAGATACGCAGTATTTT	CASSLPGPGRDTQYF
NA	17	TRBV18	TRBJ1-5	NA	TGTGCCAGCTCTCAGACAGGAGGCGGCGCGGGCAATCAGCCCCAGCATTTT	CASSQTGGGAGNQPQHF
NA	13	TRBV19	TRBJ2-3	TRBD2	TGTGCCAGTAGTATAGGGGAGGGCGATACGCAGTATTTT	CASSIGEGDTQYF
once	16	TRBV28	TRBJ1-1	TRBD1	TGTGCCAGCAGCCAGCCCCGGTGGGACAGGGGCACTGAAGCTTTCTTT	CASSQPRWDRGTEAFF
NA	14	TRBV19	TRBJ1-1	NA	TGTGCCAGTAGTAGCCCGGGGGGGCGAACTGAAGCTTTCTTT	CASSSPGGRTEAFF
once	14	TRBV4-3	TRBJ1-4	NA	TGCGCCAGCAGCCATACAGGTGTCGATGAAAAACTGTTTTTT	CASSHTGVDEKLFF
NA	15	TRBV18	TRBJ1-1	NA	TGTGCCAGCTCACCATTAGGGGGAGGGAATACTGAAGCTTTCTTT	CASSPLGGGNTEAFF
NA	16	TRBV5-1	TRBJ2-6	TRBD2	TGCGCCAGCAGCTATGGCGGGAGCTCTGGGGCCAACGTCCTGACTTTC	CASSYGGSSGANVLTF
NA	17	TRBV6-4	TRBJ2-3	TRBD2	TGTGCCAGCAGTGACGCCCCAGCGGGAGGGCCGACAGATACGCAGTATTTT	CASSDAPAGGPTDTQYF
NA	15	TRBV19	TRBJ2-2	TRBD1	TGTGCCAGTAGTATTCAGGGGGCTACAACCGGGGAGCTGTTTTTT	CASSIQGATTGELFF
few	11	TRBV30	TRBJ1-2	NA	TGTGCCTGGAGTGTACTACATGGCTACACCTTC	CAWSVLHGYTF
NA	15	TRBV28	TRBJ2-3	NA	TGTGCCAGCAGTTTTGCGACTACTAGCACAGATACGCAGTATTTT	CASSFATTSTDTQYF
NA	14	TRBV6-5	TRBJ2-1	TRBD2	TGTGCCAGCCGGGAGCGGGGTGCCTACAATGAGCAGTTCTTC	CASRERGAYNEQFF
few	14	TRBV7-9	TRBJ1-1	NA	TGTGCCAGCAGCTGGGGAGGGATAAACACTGAAGCTTTCTTT	CASSWGGINTEAFF
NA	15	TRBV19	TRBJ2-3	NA	TGTGCCAGTAGTCGGAGGGGGGGTAGCACAGATACGCAGTATTTT	CASSRRGGSTDTQYF
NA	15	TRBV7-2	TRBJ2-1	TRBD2	TGTGCCAGCAGCTCACTAGCGGGGATCCACAATGAGCAGTTCTTC	CASSSLAGIHNEQFF
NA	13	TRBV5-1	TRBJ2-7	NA	TGCGCCAGCAGCCGGACAGATAACTACGAGCAGTACTTC	CASSRTDNYEQYF
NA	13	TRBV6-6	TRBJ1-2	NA	TGTGCCAGTTCCGTGAGTGATAACTATGGCTACACCTTC	CASSVSDNYGYTF
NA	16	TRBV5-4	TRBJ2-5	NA	TGTGCCAGCTGCTTGGCGGGGTGGGGGCGGGGAGAGACCCAGTACTTC	CASCLAGWGRGETQYF
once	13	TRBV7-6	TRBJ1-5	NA	TGTGCCAGCAGCTTAGACCACAATCAGCCCCAGCATTTT	CASSLDHNQPQHF
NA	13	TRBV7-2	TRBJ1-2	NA	TGTGCCAGCAGCTTTGGAATGGACTATGGCTACACCTTC	CASSFGMDYGYTF
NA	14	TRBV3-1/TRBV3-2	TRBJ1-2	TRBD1	TGTGCCAGCAGCCAGACTCAGGGGGCCTATGGCTACACCTTC	CASSQTQGAYGYTF
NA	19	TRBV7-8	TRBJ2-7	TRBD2	TGTGCCAGCAGCTTAGCGCTGGTAGCGGGAGGGCCTGGGGCCTACGAGCAGTACTTC	CASSLALVAGGPGAYEQYF
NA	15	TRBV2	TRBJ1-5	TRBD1	TGTGCCAGCAGGTTCCGGGACAGGAGCAATCAGCCCCAGCATTTT	CASRFRDRSNQPQHF
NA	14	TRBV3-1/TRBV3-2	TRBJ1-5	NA	TGTGCCAGCAGCCAAGCTCTATGGAATCAGCCCCAGCATTTT	CASSQALWNQPQHF
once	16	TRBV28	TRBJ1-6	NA	TGTGCCAGCACTCTGGTGGGTTTCACCAATAATTCACCCCTCCACTTT	CASTLVGFTNNSPLHF
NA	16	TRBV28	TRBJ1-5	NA	TGTGCCAGCACCCCAAAGTACAGCGGTTATAATCAGCCCCAGCATTTT	CASTPKYSGYNQPQHF
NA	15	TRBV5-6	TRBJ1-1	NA	TGTGCCAGCAGCTTGGGGTGGGGTATGGTTTCTGAAGCTTTCTTT	CASSLGWGMVSEAFF
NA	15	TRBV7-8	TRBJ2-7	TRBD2	TGTGCCAGCAGCTTAGGGGCGGGAGGGCCGGTGGTGCAGTACTTC	CASSLGAGGPVVQYF
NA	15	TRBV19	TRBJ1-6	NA	TGTGCCAGTAGGACGGAGGCAGGGGTAAATTCACCCCTCCACTTT	CASRTEAGVNSPLHF
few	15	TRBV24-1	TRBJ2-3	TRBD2	TGTGCCACCAGACCTAGCGGGAGGTTGGTAGATACGCAGTATTTT	CATRPSGRLVDTQYF
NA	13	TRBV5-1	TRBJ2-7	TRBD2	TGCGCCAGCAGAGTAGCGGGAGCCTACGAGCAGTACTTC	CASRVAGAYEQYF
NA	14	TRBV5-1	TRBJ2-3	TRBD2	TGCGCCAGCATCAAGCGGGGTGGCACAGATACGCAGTATTTT	CASIKRGGTDTQYF
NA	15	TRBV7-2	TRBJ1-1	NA	TGTGCCAGCAGGGGTAGTCACTCTTTGAACACTGAAGCTTTCTTT	CASRGSHSLNTEAFF
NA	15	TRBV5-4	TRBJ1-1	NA	TGTGCCAGCAGCCGCGAATCGGGGGCGATCACTGAAGCTTTCTTT	CASSRESGAITEAFF
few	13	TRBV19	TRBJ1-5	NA	TGTGCCAGTAGTAACCAGAACAATCAGCCCCAGCATTTT	CASSNQNNQPQHF
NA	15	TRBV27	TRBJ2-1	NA	TGTGCCAGCAGGGATGTCAGTCTCTCCTACAATGAGCAGTTCTTC	CASRDVSLSYNEQFF
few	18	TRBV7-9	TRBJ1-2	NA	TGTGCCAGCAACCGAATTATCCGGGACACCTTTTTAGATTATGGCTACACCTTC	CASNRIIRDTFLDYGYTF
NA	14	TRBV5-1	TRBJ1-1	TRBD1	TGCGCCAGCAGCGAGGACAGGTTGAACACTGAAGCTTTCTTT	CASSEDRLNTEAFF
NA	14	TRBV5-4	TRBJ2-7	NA	TGTGCCAGCAGCTCGGCAGGGGTCAATGGCGAGCAGTACTTC	CASSSAGVNGEQYF